These 30 T cell receptor beta chains share one sample of origin, sequenced in a study of blood T cell repertoires in COVID-19. Method: immunoSEQ multiplex PCR; TCRdb's copy keeps in-frame clones and lacks some. The table lists about 310,000 clones, around nine tenths of them singletons. The sequencing input was peripheral blood. Receptors originate from a man aged 50-59 years with active or convalescent COVID-19.

The chain is built from TRBV7-9 and TRBJ2-1; TRBD2 agrees at 7 bases. Germline V gene lookup returns CDR1 SEHNR and CDR2 FQNEAQ (reference sequence). V trimming: 7 bases; J trimming: 9 bases; junction bases outside the gene matches: 12. The CDR3 is made up of 14 amino acids. This CDR3 is CASTLTGGDSEQFF. In DNA, the CDR3 is TGTGCCAGCACCTTGACGGGGGGTGACAGTGAGCAGTTCTTC.

The chain joins TRBV11-2 to TRBJ2-7; 9 nucleotides align to TRBD1. CDR1 is SGHAT and CDR2 is FQNNGV in the germline V gene. J was trimmed by 5 bases and V by 5 bases; bases with no gene match: 7. The CDR3 spans 14 residues. Here the CDR3 DNA reads TGTGCCAGCAGCCGCCGGACAGGGGCCCACGAGCAGTACTTC. Protein product: CASSRRTGAHEQYF.

The chain uses TRBV6-4 and TRBJ2-6; 9 bases fit TRBD1. With V trimmed by 5 bases and J by 2 bases, 1 base remained unmatched. This CDR3 contains 15 residues. CDR1 is MRHNA, CDR2 SNTAGT, per germline. The CDR3 loop reads CASSRDRAGANVLTF. The CDR3, as DNA: TGTGCCAGCAGTCGGGACAGGGCTGGGGCCAACGTCCTGACTTTC.

The gene calls are TRBV3-1 (or the pseudogene TRBV3-2) and TRBJ2-5; 8 nucleotides match TRBD1. Germline CDR1 reads LGHDT; CDR2 reads YNNKEL (reference sequence). Trimming removed 6 bases from V and 2 bases from J; junction bases left unmatched: 5. The CDR3 runs to 14 residues. CDR3 bases: TGTGCCAGCAGTAGACAGGGGCTACAAGAGACCCAGTACTTC. It encodes CASSRQGLQETQYF.

The chain employs TRBV5-4 and TRBJ2-5, with 8 bases identical to TRBD2. Germline CDR1 SGHNT, CDR2 YYREEE (reference sequence). J lost 1 base, V lost 3 bases, and 8 bases had no gene match. This CDR3 spans 16 amino acids. The CDR3 reads CASSSQVAGSQETQYF. CDR3 DNA sequence: TGTGCCAGCAGCTCGCAGGTAGCGGGGAGCCAAGAGACCCAGTACTTC.

The chain is built from TRBV11-3 and TRBJ2-1; 12 bases are a match to TRBD2. Per the germline V gene, CDR1 is SGHNT and CDR2 is YENEEA. With 5 bases clipped from V and 6 bases from J, the junction kept 5 bases outside the gene matches. The CDR3 consists of 15 residues. The CDR3 here is CASSHGLAGFNEQFF. CDR3 coding DNA: TGTGCCAGCAGCCACGGACTAGCGGGGTTCAATGAGCAGTTCTTC. The complete variable domain, with remaining parts taken from reference TRBV11-3 and TRBJ2-1, reads EAGVVQSPRYKIIEKKQPVAFWCNPISGHNTLYWYLQNLGQGPELLIRYENEEAVDDSQLPKDRFSAERLKGVDSTLKIQPAELGDSAVYLCASSHGLAGFNEQFFGPGTRLTVL.

The CDR3 sequence is CASSADRDTYEQYF. The CDR3 nucleotides read TGTGCCAGCAGTGCTGACAGGGATACCTACGAGCAGTACTTC. The genes are TRBV2 and TRBJ2-7, with 7 bases lining up with TRBD1. V dropped 4 bases and J dropped 2; count of bases not matched to a gene: 5. The CDR3 loop spans 14 amino acids. Germline V CDR1 and CDR2: SNHLY, FYNNEI.

The rearrangement uses TRBV19 and TRBJ2-5; TRBD1 matches 9 bases. V was pared by 6 bases and J by 5 bases, with 7 bases of the junction left unmatched. Germline V CDR1 and CDR2: LNHDA, SQIVND (reference sequence). This CDR3 spans 14 amino acids. CDR3 bases: TGTGCCAGTAGGGGGGGACAGGGAAGGGAGACCCAGTACTTC. Translating gives CASRGGQGRETQYF.

Regarding this clone: Distinct nucleotide sequences in the sample also encode this CDR3. This chain connects TRBV5-1 to TRBJ1-2; no reliable D call. In germline, CDR1 is SGHRS, CDR2 YFSETQ. Between the trimmed V and J ends, which lost 4 bases and 2 bases, there was a span of 6 bases. This CDR3 is 12 amino acids long. The CDR3 is CASSPGNYGYTF. DNA for the CDR3: TGCGCCAGCAGCCCCGGGAACTATGGCTACACCTTC. Full variable domain (rest looked up from reference TRBV5-1 and TRBJ1-2): KAGVTQTPRYLIKTRGQQVTLSCSPISGHRSVSWYQQTPGQGLQFLFEYFSETQRNKGNFPGRFSGRQFSNSRSEMNVSTLELGDSALYLCASSPGNYGYTFGSGTRLTVV.

This chain links TRBV27 with TRBJ2-7, with a possible D match to TRBD1 (6 bases). Per germline, CDR1 MNHEY and CDR2 SMNVEV (reference sequence). V lost 5 bases and J lost 7, with 15 bases in between. This CDR3 contains 13 residues. CDR3 in DNA: TGTGCCAGCAGTCCCAGGGGCTATAGGGAGCAGTACTTC. This encodes CASSPRGYREQYF.

The J gene is TRBJ1-4, the V gene TRBV30, with D possibly TRBD1 on 5 matching bases. V lost 1 base and J lost 0, with 6 bases in between. This CDR3 is 14 amino acids long. The germline gives CDR1 GTSNPN, CDR2 SVGIG (reference sequence). CDR3 sequence (DNA): TGTGCCTGGAGTGGGGGGGCAACTAATGAAAAACTGTTTTTT. Its translation: CAWSGGATNEKLFF.

The chain couples TRBV27 to TRBJ2-7, with 9 bases identical to TRBD1. Trimming took 6 bases from V and 0 from J; bases not matched to a gene: 3. In germline, CDR1 is MNHEY, CDR2 SMNVEV (reference sequence). This CDR3 has 14 residues. In nucleotides, the CDR3 is TGTGCCAGCAGCCCGACAGGGGGCTCCTACGAGCAGTACTTC. Its protein product is CASSPTGGSYEQYF.

The chain joins TRBV9 to TRBJ2-7, with D perhaps matching TRBD1 (5 bases). The CDR3 loop spans 13 amino acids. V was clipped by 0 bases and J by 2 bases, with 6 bases between them. Germline CDR1 reads SGDLS; CDR2 reads YYNGEE. The CDR3 nucleotides read TGTGCCAGCAGCGTAGCAGGGACCTACGAGCAGTACTTC. Its protein product is CASSVAGTYEQYF. Full variable domain (missing parts from reference TRBV9 and TRBJ2-7): DSGVTQTPKHLITATGQRVTLRCSPRSGDLSVYWYQQSLDQGLQFLIQYYNGEERAKGNILERFSAQQFPDLHSELNLSSLELGDSALYFCASSVAGTYEQYFGPGTRLTVT.

This chain uses TRBV6-1 with TRBJ1-3, with D possibly matching TRBD1 (6 bases). The CDR3 runs to 15 residues. V was cut by 1 base and J by 4 bases, with 11 bases left in between. CDR1 and CDR2 from the germline V gene are MNHNS and SASEGT. The CDR3 loop is CASSEGTGRGNTIYF. CDR3 bases: TGTGCCAGCAGTGAAGGTACAGGGCGCGGAAACACCATATATTTT.

The rearrangement joins TRBV5-4 to TRBJ2-7; 7 nucleotides agree with TRBD2. V trimming: 7 bases; J trimming: 7 bases; junction bases outside the gene matches: 8. Germline CDR1 reads SGHNT; CDR2 reads YYREEE (reference sequence). The CDR3 contains 12 residues. DNA for the CDR3: TGTGCCAGCCAAAGCGGGGAACGTGAGCAGTACTTC. Protein: CASQSGEREQYF.

The rearrangement joins TRBV11-2 to TRBJ2-7, with 9 bases lining up with TRBD1. This CDR3 contains 13 residues. CDR1 SGHAT and CDR2 FQNNGV come from the germline V gene. V dropped 5 bases and J dropped 2; count of bases not matched to a gene: 1. The CDR3 DNA is TGTGCCAGCAGCCGGGACAGGGCCTACGAGCAGTACTTC. Residues: CASSRDRAYEQYF.

The genes are TRBV5-1 and TRBJ1-2, with D possibly being TRBD1 (5 bases). The germline CDR1 and CDR2 sequences are SGHRS and YFSETQ. This CDR3 is 14 amino acids long. The ends were cut back, 4 bases at V and 2 bases at J, with 12 bases in the middle. CDR3 coding DNA: TGCGCCAGCAGCACGGGGGGACGGAACTATGGCTACACCTTC. Translating gives CASSTGGRNYGYTF.

This clone has a handful of counts. CDR3 coding DNA: TGTGCCAGCAGCTTAGAGGGACAGACCGAGCAGCCCCAGCATTTT. It is translated as CASSLEGQTEQPQHF. The chain carries TRBV5-5 and TRBJ1-5; TRBD1 agrees at 7 bases. The CDR3 extends over 15 amino acids. J was trimmed by 7 bases and V by 2 bases; bases with no gene match: 9. Germline V gene sequence: CDR1 SGHKS, CDR2 YYEKEE (reference sequence).

The genes are TRBV5-1 and TRBJ2-1; D ambiguous. Trimming took 0 bases from V and 0 from J, leaving 13 bases between them. Germline CDR1 and CDR2: SGHRS and YFSETQ. CDR3 length: 17 amino acids. CDR3 sequence reads: CASSLVLQRGSYNEQFF. The CDR3 bases are TGCGCCAGCAGCTTGGTTCTTCAGAGAGGCTCCTACAATGAGCAGTTCTTC. Full variable domain (missing parts from reference TRBV5-1 and TRBJ2-1): KAGVTQTPRYLIKTRGQQVTLSCSPISGHRSVSWYQQTPGQGLQFLFEYFSETQRNKGNFPGRFSGRQFSNSRSEMNVSTLELGDSALYLCASSLVLQRGSYNEQFFGPGTRLTVL.

The V gene is TRBV15, the J gene TRBJ1-1; TRBD1 agrees at 9 bases. Germline values: CDR1 LNHNV, CDR2 YYDKDF (reference sequence). There are 15 residues in the CDR3. V was clipped by 4 bases and J by 8 bases; unmatched bases: 11. The DNA of the CDR3 is TGTGCCACCAGCATAAACAGGGGGCGCAGTCTAGAAGCTTTCTTT. As protein: CATSINRGRSLEAFF.

This chain joins TRBV11-3 and TRBJ2-7, with TRBD2 matching 12 bases. V lost 3 bases and J lost 4; bases outside the gene matches: 4. Germline lookup yields CDR1 SGHNT and CDR2 YENEEA. The CDR3 consists of 15 residues. The CDR3 is CASSFSGTSGYEQYF. CDR3 coding DNA: TGTGCCAGCAGCTTCTCCGGGACTAGCGGGTACGAGCAGTACTTC.

The chain carries TRBV5-4 and TRBJ2-3, with 9 bases that match TRBD1. This CDR3 has 18 residues. Unmatched junction bases numbered 16, after V lost 0 bases and J lost 8 bases. CDR1 and CDR2 from the germline V gene are SGHNT and YYREEE (reference sequence). The CDR3 sequence: CASSLGLVGTGTGGTQYF. For the CDR3, the DNA is TGTGCCAGCAGCTTGGGCTTGGTCGGGACAGGGACAGGTGGTACGCAGTATTTT.

This clone was recorded a few times. The rearrangement links TRBV6-5 to TRBJ2-7; a weak D match, TRBD1 (7 bases). The CDR3 is 15 residues long. Germline CDR1 reads MNHEY; CDR2 reads SVGAGI. Trimming left V 7 bases short and J 7 bases short, with 23 bases between. In nucleotides, the CDR3 is TGTGCCAGCAATCAGAACAGGGGCGGGGCTGGGGAGCAGTACTTC. Protein: CASNQNRGGAGEQYF.

The CDR3, as DNA: TGTGCCAGCAGCCCGAGTCGTTTTAGCGGGGAGGGTTGGGGTGAGCAGTTCTTC. Its protein is CASSPSRFSGEGWGEQFF. V and J are TRBV5-4 and TRBJ2-1; 8 positions agree with TRBD2. V was clipped by 4 bases and J by 9 bases; unmatched bases: 21. CDR1 is SGHNT, CDR2 YYREEE, per germline (reference sequence). This CDR3 is built from 18 residues.

The genes are TRBV28 and TRBJ2-3; 12 bases are a match to TRBD2. The CDR3 is 19 amino acids. V trimming: 4 bases; J trimming: 2 bases; junction bases outside the gene matches: 13. Germline V gives CDR1 MDHEN, CDR2 SYDVKM. The chain's CDR3 is CASSSLAGGPSRPTDTQYF. DNA for the CDR3: TGTGCCAGCAGTTCTCTAGCGGGAGGGCCTTCGAGGCCCACAGATACGCAGTATTTT.

The J gene is TRBJ1-1, the V gene TRBV5-4; 11 nucleotides agree with TRBD1. Germline V gene lookup returns CDR1 SGHNT and CDR2 YYREEE (reference sequence). J lost 8 bases, V lost 5 bases, and 5 bases had no gene match. There are 13 residues in the CDR3. CDR3 bases: TGTGCCAGCAGGTCGGGACAGGGGGAGGAAGCTTTCTTT. Its translation: CASRSGQGEEAFF.

This chain uses TRBV5-1 with TRBJ1-1; no clear D. This CDR3 has 13 residues. Per germline, CDR1 SGHRS and CDR2 YFSETQ. Trimming pared 0 bases from V and 3 bases from J, leaving 6 bases between. CDR3 loop: CASSLEAYTEAFF. The CDR3 nucleotides read TGCGCCAGCAGCTTGGAAGCGTACACTGAAGCTTTCTTT.

V gene TRBV9 combines with J gene TRBJ1-1, with 7 bases lining up with TRBD1. Unmatched junction bases numbered 6, after V lost 3 bases and J lost 1 base. CDR1 and CDR2 from the germline V gene are SGDLS and YYNGEE. This CDR3 is 15 amino acids long. This chain's CDR3 is CASSERGTANTEAFF. The CDR3 bases are TGTGCCAGCAGCGAGAGAGGGACAGCGAACACTGAAGCTTTCTTT.

This chain uses TRBV28 with TRBJ1-5, with 8 positions matching TRBD1. The V gene's germline CDR1 is MDHEN and CDR2 SYDVKM. The V and J ends lost 5 bases and 5 bases, in that order; junction bases with no gene match: 8. The CDR3 contains 15 residues. In nucleotides, the CDR3 is TGTGCCAGCAGTCCAGGACAGGGTGGTTATCAGCCCCAGCATTTT. Amino acid sequence: CASSPGQGGYQPQHF.

The rearrangement uses TRBV6-5 and TRBJ1-2; 7 bases are shared with TRBD1. The CDR3 length is 14 residues. Germline CDR1 and CDR2: MNHEY and SVGAGI. J lost 3 bases, V lost 6 bases, and 7 bases had no gene match. CDR3 DNA: TGTGCCAGCAGCCGGGACAGTTCTGACTATGGCTACACCTTC. Residues: CASSRDSSDYGYTF.